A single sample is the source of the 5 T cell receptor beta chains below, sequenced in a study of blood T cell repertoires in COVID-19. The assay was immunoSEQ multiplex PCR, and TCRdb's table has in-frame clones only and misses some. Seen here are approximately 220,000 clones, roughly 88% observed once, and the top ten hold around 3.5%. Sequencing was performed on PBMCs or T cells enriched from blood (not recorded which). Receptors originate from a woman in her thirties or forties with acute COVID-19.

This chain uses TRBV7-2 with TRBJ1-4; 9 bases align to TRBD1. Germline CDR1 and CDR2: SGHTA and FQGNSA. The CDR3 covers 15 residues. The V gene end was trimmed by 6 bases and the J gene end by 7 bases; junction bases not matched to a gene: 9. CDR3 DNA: TGTGCCAGCAGACATACCGGGACAGGGCGTGAAAAACTGTTTTTT. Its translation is CASRHTGTGREKLFF.

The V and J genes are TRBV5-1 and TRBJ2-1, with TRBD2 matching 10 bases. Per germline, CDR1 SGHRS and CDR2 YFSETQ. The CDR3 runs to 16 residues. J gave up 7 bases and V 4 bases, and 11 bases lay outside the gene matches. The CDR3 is CASSLDGASGRNEQFF. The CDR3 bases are TGCGCCAGCAGCCTGGACGGGGCTAGCGGGAGAAATGAGCAGTTCTTC.

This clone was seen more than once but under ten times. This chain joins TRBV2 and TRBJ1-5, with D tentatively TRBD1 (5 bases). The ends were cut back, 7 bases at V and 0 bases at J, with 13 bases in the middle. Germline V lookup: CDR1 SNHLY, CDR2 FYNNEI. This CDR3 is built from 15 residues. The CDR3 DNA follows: TGTGCCAGCAAGACAGCCGGTCTTAGCAATCAGCCCCAGCATTTT. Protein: CASKTAGLSNQPQHF.

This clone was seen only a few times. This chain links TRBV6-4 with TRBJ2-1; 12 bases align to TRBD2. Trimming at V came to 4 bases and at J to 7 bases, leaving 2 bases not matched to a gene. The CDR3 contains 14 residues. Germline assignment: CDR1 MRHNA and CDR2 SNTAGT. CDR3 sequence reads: CASSAGTSGNEQFF. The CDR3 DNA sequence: TGTGCCAGCAGTGCCGGGACTAGCGGGAATGAGCAGTTCTTC.

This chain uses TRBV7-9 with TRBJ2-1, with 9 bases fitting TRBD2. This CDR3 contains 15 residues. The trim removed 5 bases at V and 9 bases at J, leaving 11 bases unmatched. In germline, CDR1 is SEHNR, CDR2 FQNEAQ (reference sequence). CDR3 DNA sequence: TGTGCCAGCAGCAGAGCGGGGGGTCTACGTAGTGAGCAGTTCTTC. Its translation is CASSRAGGLRSEQFF.